Listed below are T cell receptor beta chains from one sample, sequenced in a study of identical twins. TCRdb called the 5' RACE reads again in MiXCR, with one record for every CDR3 protein. The sample includes 550,000 to 800,000 distinct CDR3 sequences, less than 9% of them seen just once. The same data also went into a second study, on yellow fever vaccine responses in identical twins.

Sequencing used PBMCs. Every receptor here comes from a woman aged 18-29 years in good health. CDR3s include the opening cysteine and the closing phenylalanine or tryptophan. Fields, in order: D gene, J gene, V gene, clone size, CDR3 DNA, CDR3 protein. A D gene is named only where the DNA matches it firmly. Some rows mark clone size as missing; the rest say once, few, many or name a class of expanded clone.

>TRBD2|TRBJ2-2|TRBV11-2|many
TGTGCCAGCAGACACAGCGGGGGGGCAGCTGGGGAGCTGTTTTTT
CASRHSGGAAGELFF
>NA|TRBJ2-3|TRBV5-1|NA
TGCGCCAGCAGCTTTGCGACAGGTGGGCGCACAGATACGCAGTATTTT
CASSFATGGRTDTQYF
>NA|TRBJ2-2|TRBV12-3/TRBV12-4|NA
TGTGCCAGCAGTTTTCGGTCCGAAGGCACCGGGGAGCTGTTTTTT
CASSFRSEGTGELFF
>NA|TRBJ1-5|TRBV15|few
TGTGCCACCAAACCCAATAACAGGGTGAGCAATCAGCCCCAGCATTTT
CATKPNNRVSNQPQHF
>NA|TRBJ1-1|TRBV5-1|NA
TGCGCCAGCAGCTCCGGGGCTGAGAGCACTGAAGCTTTCTTT
CASSSGAESTEAFF
>NA|TRBJ2-3|TRBV28|NA
TGTGCCAGCAGCAACGACAACTATAGCACAGATACGCAGTATTTT
CASSNDNYSTDTQYF
>TRBD1|TRBJ2-5|TRBV5-6|few
TGTGCCAGCAGCTCCGACAGGGGGTCGGTCGAGACCCAGTACTTC
CASSSDRGSVETQYF
>TRBD2|TRBJ2-3|TRBV11-2|few
TGTGCCAGCAGCTTAGTGACTAGCGGGGGCCCTCTTCGCACAGATACGCAGTATTTT
CASSLVTSGGPLRTDTQYF
>TRBD1|TRBJ2-3|TRBV5-1|NA
TGCGCCAGCAGCTTGGCCGACAGGGGCAGCGAAGATACGCAGTATTTT
CASSLADRGSEDTQYF
>NA|TRBJ1-3|TRBV7-8|NA
TGTGCCAGCAGCTTTATGGAATGGTTATCTGGAAACACCATATATTTT
CASSFMEWLSGNTIYF
>TRBD2|TRBJ2-5|TRBV7-7|NA
TGTGCCAGCAGCTTAGGTCTAGCGGGGCGCCAAGAGACCCAGTACTTC
CASSLGLAGRQETQYF
>NA|TRBJ2-3|TRBV4-1|NA
TGCGCCAGCAGCCCACAGGGCATGACTTCGGGTACGCAGTATTTT
CASSPQGMTSGTQYF
>TRBD2|TRBJ2-2|TRBV12-3/TRBV12-4|few
TGTGCCAGCAGCGGACTAGAGACCGGGGAGCTGTTTTTT
CASSGLETGELFF
>NA|TRBJ2-1|TRBV14|few
TGTGCCAGCAGCCAAGAAGGACGAGACAATGAGCAGTTCTTC
CASSQEGRDNEQFF
>TRBD1|TRBJ1-1|TRBV3-1|NA
TGTGCCAGCAGCCAAATGGCAGGGGGTGAAGCTTTCTTT
CASSQMAGGEAFF
>NA|TRBJ2-7|TRBV2|NA
TGTGCCAGCAGCCCGGGCCGTAGGGGAACCTACGAGCAGTACTTC
CASSPGRRGTYEQYF
>TRBD2|TRBJ2-3|TRBV9|NA
TGTGCCAGCAGCGCGGGAGCGGGGGGGCCGTTAGATACGCAGTATTTT
CASSAGAGGPLDTQYF
>NA|TRBJ1-1|TRBV5-1|few
TGCGCCAGCATCTTGGGCTGGGACACTGAAGCTTTCTTT
CASILGWDTEAFF
>NA|TRBJ2-1|TRBV10-3|few
TGTGCCATCAGCTCACAGTACAATGAGCAGTTCTTC
CAISSQYNEQFF
>NA|TRBJ2-5|TRBV20-1|NA
TGCAGTGCTCTTATGGCTCGCCAAGAGACCCAGTACTTC
CSALMARQETQYF
>NA|TRBJ1-3|TRBV4-1|few
TGCGCCAGCAGAGGAGTCTCGGGAGGAAACACCATATATTTT
CASRGVSGGNTIYF
>TRBD1|TRBJ2-2|TRBV3-1|NA
TGTGCCAGCAGCCAAGGACGGACAGGGGTTGCCGGGGAGCTGTTTTTT
CASSQGRTGVAGELFF
>NA|TRBJ1-2|TRBV5-5|few
TGTGCCAGCAGCTTGGGAAACTACAGGGTTAGCTATGGCTACACCTTC
CASSLGNYRVSYGYTF
>TRBD1|TRBJ2-7|TRBV6-5|NA
TGTGCCAGCAGTTATGGGACAGGGAGCTCCTACGAGCAGTACTTC
CASSYGTGSSYEQYF
>NA|TRBJ2-5|TRBV2|NA
TGTGCCAGCAGGACCGGGACGACAGAGACCCAGTACTTC
CASRTGTTETQYF
>NA|TRBJ1-1|TRBV5-1|many
TGCGCCAGCAGCTTGGCTGAGAGCGGGCCCCGGATTGCTTTCTTT
CASSLAESGPRIAFF
>TRBD1|TRBJ2-3|TRBV11-3|few
TGTGCCAGCAGCTTAGATTGGACAGGGTTACAAACAGATACGCAGTATTTT
CASSLDWTGLQTDTQYF
>NA|TRBJ2-4|TRBV11-2|few
TGTGCCAGCAGCTCCCTGACAGAGGTCAAAAACATTCAGTACTTC
CASSSLTEVKNIQYF
>NA|TRBJ2-1|TRBV12-3/TRBV12-4|many
TGTGCCAGCAGTTTGGCAGGGTCCGCAGGATCTAGGAATGAGCAGTTCTTC
CASSLAGSAGSRNEQFF
>NA|TRBJ2-3|TRBV5-1|many
TGCGCCAGCAGCTTGGCCGGGACAGATACGCAGTATTTT
CASSLAGTDTQYF
>TRBD2|TRBJ2-2|TRBV20-1|NA
TGCTGTGCTAGAAGACTAGCGGGATCACTTGGTGGGGAGCTGTTTTTT
CCARRLAGSLGGELFF
>NA|TRBJ1-2|TRBV5-1|many
TGCGCCAGCAGGGATGGGACCGTGATAACTAACTATGGCTACACCTTC
CASRDGTVITNYGYTF
>NA|TRBJ2-4|TRBV7-9|few
TGTGCCAGCAGCCCCAGAGCAGGCGCCGGAGTGAACATTCAGTACTTC
CASSPRAGAGVNIQYF
>NA|TRBJ1-6|TRBV3-1|many
TGTGCCAGCAGCCAAGCGGCGACACCCCTCCACTTT
CASSQAATPLHF
>NA|TRBJ2-1|TRBV6-1|many
TGTGCCAGCAGTGAGGAGGGGTCGTCCTACAATGAGCAGTTCTTC
CASSEEGSSYNEQFF
>NA|TRBJ1-1|TRBV25-1|many
TGTGCCAGCAGTGACTTTAACTCAGGGTTCACTGAAGCTTTCTTT
CASSDFNSGFTEAFF
>NA|TRBJ2-1|TRBV20-1|NA
TGCAGTGCTAGTCTGGCTCCTTCCTACAATGAGCAGTTCTTC
CSASLAPSYNEQFF
>TRBD1|TRBJ1-2|TRBV5-1|many
TGCGCCAGCAGCTTGGATGGGACAGGGTACTATGGCTACACCTTC
CASSLDGTGYYGYTF
>TRBD2|TRBJ2-5|TRBV7-8|NA
TGTGCCAGCAGCTCCCCCGCAGTACCTAGCGGGACAGAGACCCAGTACTTC
CASSSPAVPSGTETQYF
>TRBD1|TRBJ1-2|TRBV9|few
TGTGCCAGCAGCGTATTTACCGGGACAGGGTACTATGGCTACACCTTC
CASSVFTGTGYYGYTF
>NA|TRBJ1-1|TRBV20-1|many
TGCAGTGCTAGGGGGGGTATGAACACTGAAGCTTTCTTT
CSARGGMNTEAFF
>TRBD2|TRBJ2-5|TRBV20-1|NA
TGCAGTGCTAGACCTCCCTATCCCACTAGCGGGAGGGCCGAAGAGACCCAGTACTTC
CSARPPYPTSGRAEETQYF
>NA|TRBJ2-7|TRBV7-2|NA
TGTGCCAGCAGCCCAAACATCTACGAGCAGTACTTC
CASSPNIYEQYF
>TRBD1|TRBJ2-2|TRBV2|few
TGTGCCAGCAAAGGGGGCAAGGACACCGGGGAGCTGTTTTTT
CASKGGKDTGELFF
>NA|TRBJ2-5|TRBV12-3/TRBV12-4|many
TGTGCCAGCAGTGAAAGGGAGACCCAGTACTTC
CASSERETQYF
>NA|TRBJ2-3|TRBV11-2|NA
TGTGCCAGCAGCTTAGGCAGAGCGGAAAGCACAGATACGCAGTATTTT
CASSLGRAESTDTQYF
>NA|TRBJ2-5|TRBV5-5|NA
TGTGCCAGCGCGCCGATCGCCGGGACACGAATGTACCAAGAGACCCAGTACTTC
CASAPIAGTRMYQETQYF
>TRBD2|TRBJ2-7|TRBV4-1|few
TGCGCCAGCAGCCAAGATAGCGGGAGCTACGAGCAGTACTTC
CASSQDSGSYEQYF
>NA|TRBJ1-1|TRBV12-3/TRBV12-4|NA
TGTGCCAGCAGTATGGGGCCTGAAGCTTTCTTT
CASSMGPEAFF